One and the same sample provided the 6 T cell receptor beta chains below, sequenced in a study of brain metastases from non-small cell lung cancer. This table comes from immunoSEQ multiplex PCR, and its TCRdb copy is limited to in-frame clones, with some not included. The sample contains fewer than 1,500 clones, 85% of which appear only once. Input material: tissue from a brain metastasis. The receptors derive from a donor aged 40 or older with non-small cell lung cancer.

The V and J genes are TRBV5-1 and TRBJ2-1; possibly TRBD2 for D (5 bases). CDR1 and CDR2 (germline): SGHRS, YFSETQ. This CDR3 has 15 amino acids. V dropped 4 bases and J dropped 3 bases, with 14 bases sitting between them. CDR3 coding DNA: TGCGCCAGCAGCCTTGACTATGAAGTCTACAATGAGCAGTTCTTC. Protein product: CASSLDYEVYNEQFF. Looking up the rest from reference TRBV5-1 and TRBJ2-1 gives the full variable domain: KAGVTQTPRYLIKTRGQQVTLSCSPISGHRSVSWYQQTPGQGLQFLFEYFSETQRNKGNFPGRFSGRQFSNSRSEMNVSTLELGDSALYLCASSLDYEVYNEQFFGPGTRLTVL.

About this clone: Germline is not matched at one junction end, which may reflect a read error. V gene TRBV30 combines with J gene TRBJ1-1; D not resolved. Germline CDR1 is GTSNPN and CDR2 is SVGIG (reference sequence). This CDR3 has 13 residues. DNA for the CDR3: TGTGTCTGGAGTCTCCAAATGAACACTGAAGCTTTCTTT. Residues: CVWSLQMNTEAFF.

The V call is TRBV9, the J call TRBJ2-7; D is ambiguous. CDR1 is SGDLS and CDR2 is YYNGEE in the germline V gene. The CDR3 is 14 amino acids. V dropped 0 bases and J dropped 2 bases, with 9 bases sitting between them. The CDR3 loop is CASSVGPLTYEQYF. CDR3 nucleotide sequence: TGTGCCAGCAGCGTAGGGCCTTTAACCTACGAGCAGTACTTC.

This rearrangement joins TRBV2 to TRBJ2-1, with D perhaps matching TRBD2 (5 bases). The CDR3 extends over 15 amino acids. Germline V CDR1 and CDR2: SNHLY, FYNNEI. V dropped 7 bases and J dropped 1 base, with 14 bases sitting between them. The CDR3 here is CASNRRGGSYNEQFF. The CDR3 DNA is TGTGCCAGCAATAGACGGGGTGGATCCTACAATGAGCAGTTCTTC.

The chain employs TRBV6-5 and TRBJ2-3, with D maybe TRBD2 (5 bases). Germline assignment: CDR1 MNHEY and CDR2 SVGAGI. V was pared by 6 bases and J by 4 bases, with 11 bases between. The CDR3 totals 13 residues. The CDR3 loop is CASRERVPDTQYF. In DNA, the CDR3 is TGTGCCAGCAGGGAGAGGGTCCCAGATACGCAGTATTTT.

A remark on this clone: One end of the junction varies from germline; a read error may be responsible. The V gene is TRBV14, the J gene TRBJ2-7, with D tentatively TRBD2 (6 bases). This CDR3 region has 15 residues. Germline CDR1 SGHDN, CDR2 FVKESK. CDR3 DNA sequence: TGTGCCAGCAGTCAAGAAACTAGCCTTACTTACGAGCAGTACTTC. The encoded protein is CASSQETSLTYEQYF.